A single sample is the source of the 22 T cell receptor beta chains below, sequenced in a study of blood T cells in healthy people across ages. Then a second PCR, running roughly 7 to 11 cycles, was carried out with a sample-barcoded 5' primer and a J-beta primer mix. Via MiXCR, TCRdb re-called the 5' RACE reads, giving one row per CDR3 protein. The sample comprises about 1,800,000 distinct CDR3 sequences, 25% to 30% of which are singletons, and 7.7% rests with the top ten. The specimen was blood. These receptors originate from a woman younger than 45 in good health.

Notes on this clonotype: One junction end disagrees with the germline gene, perhaps due to a read error. CDR3 sequence reads: CVSSSRGEQYF. The CDR3 DNA reads as TGTGTCAGCAGTTCAAGAGGCGAGCAGTACTTC. The V call is TRBV28, the J call TRBJ2-7, with unresolved D. The CDR3 has 11 residues. Looked up from germline, CDR1 is MDHEN and CDR2 is SYDVKM. The full variable domain, rest sourced from reference TRBV28 and TRBJ2-7, is DVKVTQSSRYLVKRTGEKVFLECVQDMDHENMFWYRQDPGLGLRLIYFSYDVKMKEKGDIPEGYSVSREKKERFSLILESASTNQTSMYLCVSSSRGEQYFGPGTRLTVT.

This clonotype occurred a few times. J is TRBJ1-2 and V is TRBV15, with D hard to call. The CDR3 extends over 13 amino acids. In germline, CDR1 is LNHNV, CDR2 YYDKDF (reference sequence). V lost 0 bases and J 8 bases, leaving 10 bases between the germline ends. The DNA of the CDR3 is TGTGCCACCAGCAGAGACAGAAACTTGGGCTACACCTTC. Its translation is CATSRDRNLGYTF.

This clonotype was observed a handful of times. The CDR3 loop reads CSALIGGSNQPQHF. The CDR3 DNA sequence: TGCAGTGCTCTTATAGGGGGGAGCAATCAGCCCCAGCATTTT. The rearrangement uses TRBV20-1 and TRBJ1-5; tentative D call: TRBD1 (6 bases). Trimming stripped 5 bases from V and 1 base from J, with 12 bases between. The CDR3 runs to 14 residues. Looked up from germline, CDR1 is DFQATT and CDR2 is SNEGSKA (reference sequence).

The genes are TRBV11-3 and TRBJ2-3; D unresolved. Per germline, CDR1 SGHNT and CDR2 YENEEA. The CDR3 length is 12 residues. V gave up 5 bases and J gave up 6 bases, with 9 bases separating them. CDR3 residues: CASSKPRDTQYF. The CDR3 DNA reads as TGTGCCAGCAGCAAACCGCGGGATACGCAGTATTTT. Using reference TRBV11-3 and TRBJ2-3 for the parts outside the CDR3, the full variable domain is EAGVVQSPRYKIIEKKQPVAFWCNPISGHNTLYWYLQNLGQGPELLIRYENEEAVDDSQLPKDRFSAERLKGVDSTLKIQPAELGDSAVYLCASSKPRDTQYFGPGTRLTVL.

The chain is built from TRBV11-2 and TRBJ2-1, with D perhaps TRBD2 (7 bases). Germline-derived CDR1 and CDR2 are SGHAT and FQNNGV. V lost 0 bases and J 6 bases, leaving 18 bases between the germline ends. This CDR3 is built from 17 residues. The CDR3 sequence is CASSLELLGGVPNEQFF. CDR3 coding DNA: TGTGCCAGCAGCTTAGAGCTACTAGGGGGGGTCCCCAATGAGCAGTTCTTC.

Many counts were recorded for this clonotype. The J gene is TRBJ1-4, the V gene TRBV18; D remains unclear. The CDR3 runs 13 residues. Trimming took 2 bases from V and 8 from J, leaving 9 bases between them. Germline V gene lookup returns CDR1 KGHSH and CDR2 LQKENI. The CDR3 DNA reads TGTGCCAGCTCACCAGATAGCGCCGAAAAACTGTTTTTT. It specifies CASSPDSAEKLFF.

CDR3 sequence (DNA): TGTGCCAGCAGCTTAGCTGTGGGGCGGGGGGTCCTGGATACGCAGTATTTT. Its protein product is CASSLAVGRGVLDTQYF. The V call is TRBV7-2, the J call TRBJ2-3; 8 nucleotides agree with TRBD2. Germline assignment: CDR1 SGHTA and CDR2 FQGNSA. This CDR3 region has 17 residues. Trimming at V came to 0 bases and at J to 6 bases, leaving 11 bases not matched to a gene.

In this sample, this clonotype turned up a few times. A read error may explain this, as a much larger clone is one base away. The rearrangement joins TRBV12-3 or TRBV12-4 to TRBJ2-1; 8 bases match TRBD1. The CDR3 covers 13 residues. The V and J ends lost 6 bases and 4 bases, in that order; junction bases with no gene match: 2. CDR3 amino acids: CASRGDRYNEQFF. In DNA form, the CDR3 reads TGTGCCAGCAGGGGGGACAGGTACAATGAGCAGTTCTTC.

The rearrangement links TRBV5-1 to TRBJ2-5; 7 bases fit TRBD1. V dropped 4 bases and J dropped 4; count of bases not matched to a gene: 13. The CDR3 totals 16 residues. Per the germline V gene, CDR1 is SGHRS and CDR2 is YFSETQ. The CDR3 loop is CASSHPTGQQGETQYF. Written as DNA, the CDR3 is TGCGCCAGCAGCCACCCGACAGGGCAGCAGGGAGAGACCCAGTACTTC.

The table lists this clonotype with a few counts. The chain employs TRBV6-1 and TRBJ1-5, with a weak D call TRBD1 (5 bases). V dropped 3 bases and J dropped 3 bases, with 12 bases sitting between them. The germline V gene encodes CDR1 MNHNS and CDR2 SASEGT. The CDR3 runs to 15 residues. The CDR3, as DNA: TGTGCCAGCAGTGAGATGTTGGGGCTCAATCAGCCCCAGCATTTT. Translation gives CASSEMLGLNQPQHF.

This clonotype has more than one count but fewer than ten. The CDR3 protein is CASRTRERMNTEAFF. DNA for the CDR3: TGTGCCAGCAGAACCCGTGAGCGGATGAACACTGAAGCTTTCTTT. The rearrangement links TRBV6-6 to TRBJ1-1; D call uncertain. V lost 6 bases to trimming and J lost 0 bases, with 14 bases between them. This CDR3 spans 15 amino acids. The germline CDR1 and CDR2 sequences are MNHNY and SVGAGI (reference sequence).

The chain couples TRBV24-1 to TRBJ2-5; 7 bases align to TRBD1. This CDR3 is built from 17 residues. V trimming: 3 bases; J trimming: 5 bases; junction bases outside the gene matches: 14. Germline CDR1 and CDR2: KGHDR and SFDVKD. CDR3 amino acids: CATSDLSSTGRGETQYF. For the CDR3, the DNA is TGTGCCACCAGTGATCTTTCTTCGACAGGGCGTGGGGAGACCCAGTACTTC.

As for this clonotype: This may be a read error: a much more frequent sequence differs by one nucleotide. The conserved final phenylalanine or tryptophan is absent from the CDR3, which likely points to a read error. This chain links TRBV7-2 with TRBJ2-7; D gene unclear. With 3 bases removed from V and 0 bases from J, the gap between germline ends came to 9 bases. CDR1 is SGHTA, CDR2 FQGNSA, per germline. The CDR3 totals 14 residues. CDR3 protein: CASSLSRHSYEQYC. The DNA for the CDR3 is TGTGCCAGCAGCTTGTCTAGGCACTCCTACGAGCAGTACTGC.

A few counts support this clonotype. V and J are TRBV19 and TRBJ2-6, with D possibly being TRBD2 (5 bases). V was pared by 3 bases and J by 0 bases, with 15 bases between. The CDR3 spans 18 residues. Looked up from germline, CDR1 is LNHDA and CDR2 is SQIVND (reference sequence). The DNA of the CDR3 is TGTGCCAGTAGTATGGAGGAAGGTCTCCACTCTGGGGCCAACGTCCTGACTTTC. Protein product: CASSMEEGLHSGANVLTF. Based on the CDR3 plus reference TRBV19 and TRBJ2-6, the full variable domain is DGGITQSPKYLFRKEGQNVTLSCEQNLNHDAMYWYRQDPGQGLRLIYYSQIVNDFQKGDIAEGYSVSREKKESFPLTVTSAQKNPTAFYLCASSMEEGLHSGANVLTFGAGSRLTVL.

The chain is built from TRBV11-2 and TRBJ2-2; 12 nucleotides agree with TRBD2. The CDR3 has 16 residues. V shed 4 bases and J 1 base; nucleotides not matched to a gene: 1. Per germline, CDR1 SGHAT and CDR2 FQNNGV. The CDR3 bases are TGTGCCAGCAGCTCTAGCGGGGGGGTGAACACCGGGGAGCTGTTTTTT. Residues: CASSSSGGVNTGELFF. The complete variable domain, with remaining parts taken from reference TRBV11-2 and TRBJ2-2, reads EAGVAQSPRYKIIEKRQSVAFWCNPISGHATLYWYQQILGQGPKLLIQFQNNGVVDDSQLPKDRFSAERLKGVDSTLKIQPAKLEDSAVYLCASSSSGGVNTGELFFGEGSRLTVL.

Only a few counts were recorded for this clonotype. The rearrangement uses TRBV29-1 and TRBJ1-1, with D unclear. CDR1 is SQVTM and CDR2 is ANQGSEA in the germline V gene. There are 12 residues in the CDR3. Trimming stripped 4 bases from V and 1 base from J, with 7 bases between. This CDR3 reads CSVGNRNTEAFF. DNA of the CDR3: TGCAGCGTTGGTAACAGGAACACTGAAGCTTTCTTT.

The rearrangement joins TRBV12-3 or TRBV12-4 to TRBJ1-2; TRBD1 might be the D (6 bases). Trimming shortened V by 10 bases and J by 4 bases, and 19 bases separated the two germline ends. This CDR3 is built from 14 residues. The CDR3 loop reads CANRQQGFSYGYTF. As DNA, the CDR3 is TGTGCCAACAGGCAACAGGGATTTAGCTATGGCTACACCTTC.

On this clonotype: A junction boundary mismatches the germline segment, possibly from a read error. This chain joins TRBV11-2 and TRBJ2-7; D uncertain. CDR1 is SGHAT and CDR2 is FQNNGV in the germline V gene. The CDR3 has 13 residues. The CDR3 reads CASSLEGSYEQDF. DNA of the CDR3: TGTGCCAGCAGCTTAGAGGGCTCCTACGAGCAGGACTTC.

This clonotype was picked up a small number of times. This chain links TRBV4-3 with TRBJ2-1, with 8 bases fitting TRBD2. The trim removed 0 bases at V and 3 bases at J, leaving 7 bases unmatched. Germline lookup yields CDR1 LGHNA and CDR2 YSLEER. The CDR3 is 17 amino acids. The CDR3 DNA reads TGCGCCAGCAGCCAAGATGAACCGGGAGGGATCTACAATGAGCAGTTCTTC. This gives the protein CASSQDEPGGIYNEQFF.

The CDR3 coding sequence is TGTGCCAGCAGCCCCGGGTCCAGGAGGACCACAGATACGCAGTATTTT. This encodes CASSPGSRRTTDTQYF. The chain combines TRBV7-9 with TRBJ2-3; tentative D call: TRBD2 (5 bases). CDR1 SEHNR and CDR2 FQNEAQ come from the germline V gene (reference sequence). Trimming left V 5 bases short and J 2 bases short, with 17 bases between. There are 16 residues in the CDR3.

In regard to this clonotype: A much larger clone lies a single base off, so this may be a read error. The rearrangement uses TRBV4-1 and TRBJ2-5; D remains ambiguous. The CDR3 loop spans 16 amino acids. Trimming removed 1 base at V and 11 bases at J, with 23 bases between. Germline V gene data show CDR1 as MGHRA and CDR2 as YSYEKL. The CDR3 nucleotides read TGCGCCAGCAGCCAAGGAGTCACCGAAGGCATCAATGAGCAGTACTTC. Encoded protein: CASSQGVTEGINEQYF.

The chain combines TRBV2 with TRBJ2-7; 8 nucleotides match TRBD2. The V segment lost 0 bases and the J segment 5 bases; nucleotides outside the gene matches: 6. The CDR3 is made up of 15 amino acids. The germline CDR1 and CDR2 sequences are SNHLY and FYNNEI. The CDR3 sequence is CASSEARGALDEQYF. The CDR3, as DNA: TGTGCCAGCAGTGAAGCGCGGGGGGCGTTGGACGAGCAGTACTTC.